Here is one TCR beta chain with its context. In the source study's methods: Estimates of nucleated cell counts were drawn from the amplification of reference gene primers. The repertoire was sequenced with immunoSEQ multiplex PCR; TCRdb's copy has only in-frame clones and lacks some. The DNA gave D and trimming, while V, J and clone size come from that table. The sample has fewer than 120,000 clones, approximately 67% seen once. This CDR3 is built from 13 residues. V lost 3 bases and J lost 3; bases outside the gene matches: 1. Germline assignment: CDR1 SGHTA and CDR2 FQGNSA. The sample originates from a study of blood T cell repertoires in COVID-19. In the study overall: Samples taken during acute and convalescent COVID-19 were collected in the United States, Italy and Spain. Sources were T cells, B-cell-depleted T cells, or PBMCs; the material itself was cDNA or gDNA.

The V and J genes are TRBV7-2 and TRBJ2-7; 8 nucleotides align to TRBD2. Sequenced input: peripheral blood. The receptor was isolated from a woman aged 55-75 years with acute or convalescent COVID-19. As DNA, the CDR3 is TGTGCCAGCAGCTTTAGCGGGGTCTACGAGCAGTACTTC. Its protein product is CASSFSGVYEQYF.